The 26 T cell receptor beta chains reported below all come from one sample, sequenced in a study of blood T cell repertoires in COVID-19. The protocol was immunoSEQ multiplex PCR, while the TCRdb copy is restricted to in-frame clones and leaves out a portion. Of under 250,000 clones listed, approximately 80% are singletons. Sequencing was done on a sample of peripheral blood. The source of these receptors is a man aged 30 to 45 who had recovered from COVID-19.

CDR3 in amino acids: CASSDAITDTQYF. DNA for the CDR3: TGTGCCAGCAGTGACGCGATCACAGATACGCAGTATTTT. The rearrangement links TRBV6-4 to TRBJ2-3; no definite D call. This CDR3 contains 13 residues. Trimming took 2 bases from V and 2 from J, leaving 5 bases between them. In germline, CDR1 is MRHNA, CDR2 SNTAGT.

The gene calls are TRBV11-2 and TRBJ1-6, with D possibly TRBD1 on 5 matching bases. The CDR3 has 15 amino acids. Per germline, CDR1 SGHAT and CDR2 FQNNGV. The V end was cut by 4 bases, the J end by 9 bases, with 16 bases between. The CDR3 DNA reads TGTGCCAGCAGCTGGGACCGGACTACGGGTTCACCCCTCCACTTT. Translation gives CASSWDRTTGSPLHF.

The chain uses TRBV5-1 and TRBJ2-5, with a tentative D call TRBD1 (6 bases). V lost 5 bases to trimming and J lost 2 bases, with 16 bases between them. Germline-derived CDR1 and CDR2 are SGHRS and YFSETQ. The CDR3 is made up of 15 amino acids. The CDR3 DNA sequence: TGCGCCAGCAGTTACATTACAGGGCAGCAAGAGACCCAGTACTTC. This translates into CASSYITGQQETQYF.

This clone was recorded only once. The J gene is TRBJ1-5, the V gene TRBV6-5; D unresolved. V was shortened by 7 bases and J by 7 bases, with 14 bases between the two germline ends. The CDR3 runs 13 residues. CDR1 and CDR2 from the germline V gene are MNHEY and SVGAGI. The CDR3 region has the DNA TGTGCCAGCAATCGCGGTTCCCGCCAGCCCCAGCATTTT. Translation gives CASNRGSRQPQHF.

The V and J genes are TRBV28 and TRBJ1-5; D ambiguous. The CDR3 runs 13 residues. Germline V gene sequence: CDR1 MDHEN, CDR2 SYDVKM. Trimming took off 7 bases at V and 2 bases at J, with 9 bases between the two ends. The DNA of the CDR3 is TGTGCCAGCATGGGCGTGGGCAATCAGCCCCAGCATTTT. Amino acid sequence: CASMGVGNQPQHF.

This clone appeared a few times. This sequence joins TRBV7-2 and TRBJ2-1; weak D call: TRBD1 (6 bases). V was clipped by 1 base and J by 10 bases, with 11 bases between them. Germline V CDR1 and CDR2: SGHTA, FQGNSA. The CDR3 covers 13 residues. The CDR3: CASSLGTGTEQFF. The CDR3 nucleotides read TGTGCCAGCAGCTTAGGGACCGGGACAGAGCAGTTCTTC. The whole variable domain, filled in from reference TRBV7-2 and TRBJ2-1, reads GAGVSQSPSNKVTEKGKDVELRCDPISGHTALYWYRQSLGQGLEFLIYFQGNSAPDKSGLPSDRFSAERTGGSVSTLTIQRTQQEDSAVYLCASSLGTGTEQFFGPGTRLTVL.

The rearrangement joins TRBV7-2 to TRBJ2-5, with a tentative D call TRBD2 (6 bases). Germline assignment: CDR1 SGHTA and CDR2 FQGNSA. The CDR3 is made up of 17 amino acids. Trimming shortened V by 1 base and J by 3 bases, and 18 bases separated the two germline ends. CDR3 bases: TGTGCCAGCAGCTTAGATTTACGGCGGGGCCAGGAAGAGACCCAGTACTTC. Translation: CASSLDLRRGQEETQYF.

Written as DNA, the CDR3 is TGCAGCGTTGCTCGCGGGGGGAAGGGGACCCAGTACTTC. Its translation: CSVARGGKGTQYF. This chain uses TRBV29-1 with TRBJ2-5; 8 nucleotides align to TRBD2. Germline V gene sequence: CDR1 SQVTM, CDR2 ANQGSEA. With 4 bases clipped from V and 7 bases from J, the junction kept 8 bases outside the gene matches. This CDR3 spans 13 amino acids.

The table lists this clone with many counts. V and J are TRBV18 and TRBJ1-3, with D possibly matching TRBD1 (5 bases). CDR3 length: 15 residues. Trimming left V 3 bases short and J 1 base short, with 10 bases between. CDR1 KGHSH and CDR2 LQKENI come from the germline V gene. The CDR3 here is CASSPGDLSGNTIYF. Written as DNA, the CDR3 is TGTGCCAGCTCACCTGGGGACTTATCTGGAAACACCATATATTTT.

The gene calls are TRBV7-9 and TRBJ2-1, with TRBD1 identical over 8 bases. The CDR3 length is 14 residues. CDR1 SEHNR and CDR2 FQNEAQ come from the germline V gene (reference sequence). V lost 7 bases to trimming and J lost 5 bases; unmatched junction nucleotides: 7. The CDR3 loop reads CASKYQGANNEQFF. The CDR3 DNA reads TGTGCCAGCAAATATCAGGGGGCCAACAATGAGCAGTTCTTC.

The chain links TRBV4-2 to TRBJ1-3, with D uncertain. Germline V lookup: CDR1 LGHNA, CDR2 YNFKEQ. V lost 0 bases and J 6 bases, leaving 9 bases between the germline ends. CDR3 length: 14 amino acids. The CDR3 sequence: CASSQDLRENTIYF. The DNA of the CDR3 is TGTGCCAGCAGCCAAGATTTACGGGAAAACACCATATATTTT.

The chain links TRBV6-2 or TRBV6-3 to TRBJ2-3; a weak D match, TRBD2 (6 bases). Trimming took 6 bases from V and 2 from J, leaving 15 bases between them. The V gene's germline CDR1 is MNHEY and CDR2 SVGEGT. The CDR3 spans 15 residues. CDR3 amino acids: CASRPRTTPTDTQYF. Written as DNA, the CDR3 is TGTGCCAGCAGGCCTAGGACTACTCCCACAGATACGCAGTATTTT.

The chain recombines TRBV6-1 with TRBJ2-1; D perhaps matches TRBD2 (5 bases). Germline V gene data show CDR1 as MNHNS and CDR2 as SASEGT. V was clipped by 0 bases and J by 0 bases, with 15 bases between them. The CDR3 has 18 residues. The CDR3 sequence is CASSEAAIPGSSYNEQFF. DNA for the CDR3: TGTGCCAGCAGTGAAGCCGCCATCCCGGGGAGCTCCTACAATGAGCAGTTCTTC.

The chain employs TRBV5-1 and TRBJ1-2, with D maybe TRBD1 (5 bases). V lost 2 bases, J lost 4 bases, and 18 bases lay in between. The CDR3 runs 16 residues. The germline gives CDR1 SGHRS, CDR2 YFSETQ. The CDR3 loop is CASSFGSGGDRYGYTF. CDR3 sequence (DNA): TGCGCCAGCAGCTTCGGGAGCGGGGGGGACCGCTATGGCTACACCTTC. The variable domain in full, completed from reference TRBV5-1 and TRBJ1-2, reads KAGVTQTPRYLIKTRGQQVTLSCSPISGHRSVSWYQQTPGQGLQFLFEYFSETQRNKGNFPGRFSGRQFSNSRSEMNVSTLELGDSALYLCASSFGSGGDRYGYTFGSGTRLTVV.

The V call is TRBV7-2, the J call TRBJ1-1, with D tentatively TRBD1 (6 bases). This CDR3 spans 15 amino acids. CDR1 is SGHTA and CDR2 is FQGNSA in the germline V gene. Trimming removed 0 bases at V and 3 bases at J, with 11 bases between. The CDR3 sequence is CASSLAPTGHTEAFF. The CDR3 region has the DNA TGTGCCAGCAGCTTAGCGCCAACAGGGCACACTGAAGCTTTCTTT.

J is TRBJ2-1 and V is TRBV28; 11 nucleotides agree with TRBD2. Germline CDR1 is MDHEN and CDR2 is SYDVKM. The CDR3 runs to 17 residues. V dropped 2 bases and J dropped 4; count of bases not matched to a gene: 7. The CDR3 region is CASSLGTSGGIYNEQFF. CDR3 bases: TGTGCCAGCAGTTTAGGTACTAGCGGGGGAATATACAATGAGCAGTTCTTC.

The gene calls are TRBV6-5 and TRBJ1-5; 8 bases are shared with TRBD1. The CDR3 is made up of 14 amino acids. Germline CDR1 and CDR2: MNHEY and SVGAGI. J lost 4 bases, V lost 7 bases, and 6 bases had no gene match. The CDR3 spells CASKYRGINQPQHF. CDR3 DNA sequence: TGTGCCAGCAAGTACAGGGGGATTAATCAGCCCCAGCATTTT.

CDR3 residues: CASSVAPTGELFF. DNA for the CDR3: TGTGCCAGCAGCGTAGCTCCCACCGGGGAGCTGTTTTTT. The chain links TRBV9 to TRBJ2-2; D not resolved. With 0 bases removed from V and 4 bases from J, the gap between germline ends came to 4 bases. CDR1 is SGDLS and CDR2 is YYNGEE in the germline V gene. This CDR3 is built from 13 residues.

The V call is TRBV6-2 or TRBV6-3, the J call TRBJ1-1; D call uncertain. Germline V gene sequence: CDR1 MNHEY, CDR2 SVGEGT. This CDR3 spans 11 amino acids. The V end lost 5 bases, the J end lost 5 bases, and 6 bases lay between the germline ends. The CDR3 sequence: CASSEYTEAFF. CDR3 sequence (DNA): TGTGCCAGCAGTGAGTATACTGAAGCTTTCTTT.

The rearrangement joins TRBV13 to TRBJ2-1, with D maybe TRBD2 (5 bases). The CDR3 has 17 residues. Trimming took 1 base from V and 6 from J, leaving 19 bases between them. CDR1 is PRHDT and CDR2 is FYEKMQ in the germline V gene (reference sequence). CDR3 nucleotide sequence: TGTGCCAGCAGCTTAGAGGGCGGGCCGACGTCATCCAATGAGCAGTTCTTC. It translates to CASSLEGGPTSSNEQFF.

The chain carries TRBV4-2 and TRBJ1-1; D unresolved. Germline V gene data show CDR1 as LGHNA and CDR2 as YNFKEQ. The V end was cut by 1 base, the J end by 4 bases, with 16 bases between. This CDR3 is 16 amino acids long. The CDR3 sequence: CASSQGFDRRGTEAFF. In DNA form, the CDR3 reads TGTGCCAGCAGCCAAGGTTTCGACCGGCGGGGCACTGAAGCTTTCTTT.

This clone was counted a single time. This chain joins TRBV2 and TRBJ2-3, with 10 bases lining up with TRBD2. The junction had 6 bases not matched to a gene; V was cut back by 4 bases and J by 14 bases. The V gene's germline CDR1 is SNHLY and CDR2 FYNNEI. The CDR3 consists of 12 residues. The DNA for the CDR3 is TGTGCCAGCAGTGGAATTAGCGGGGGGCCGTATTTT. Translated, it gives CASSGISGGPYF.

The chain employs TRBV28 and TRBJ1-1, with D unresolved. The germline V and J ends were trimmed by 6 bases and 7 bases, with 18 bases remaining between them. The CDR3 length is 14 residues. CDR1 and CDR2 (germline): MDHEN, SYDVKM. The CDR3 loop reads CASSYPLGSLEAFF. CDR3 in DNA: TGTGCCAGCAGCTATCCCCTAGGGAGCCTTGAAGCTTTCTTT.

CDR3 DNA sequence: TGTGCCAGCAGCCAAATCGAAGGGGGCCCTCTATACTTC. This encodes CASSQIEGGPLYF. The chain is built from TRBV14 and TRBJ2-4, with TRBD1 identical over 7 bases. Looked up from germline, CDR1 is SGHDN and CDR2 is FVKESK. The CDR3 extends over 13 amino acids. Germline trimming cut 2 bases from V and 16 bases from J; bases unmatched to any gene: 11.

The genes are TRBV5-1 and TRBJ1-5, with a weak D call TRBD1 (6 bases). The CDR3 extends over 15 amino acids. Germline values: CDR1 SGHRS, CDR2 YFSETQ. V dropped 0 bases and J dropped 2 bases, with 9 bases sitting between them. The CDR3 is CASSLDAGGNQPQHF. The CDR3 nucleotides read TGCGCCAGCAGCTTGGACGCAGGGGGCAATCAGCCCCAGCATTTT. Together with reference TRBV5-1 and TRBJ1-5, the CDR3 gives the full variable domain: KAGVTQTPRYLIKTRGQQVTLSCSPISGHRSVSWYQQTPGQGLQFLFEYFSETQRNKGNFPGRFSGRQFSNSRSEMNVSTLELGDSALYLCASSLDAGGNQPQHFGDGTRLSIL.

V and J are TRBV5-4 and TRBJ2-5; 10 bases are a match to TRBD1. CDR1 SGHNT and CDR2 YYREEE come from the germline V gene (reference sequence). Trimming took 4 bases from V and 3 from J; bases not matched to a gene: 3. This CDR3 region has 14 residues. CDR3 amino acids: CASSGGTGEETQYF. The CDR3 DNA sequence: TGTGCCAGCAGCGGCGGGACAGGGGAAGAGACCCAGTACTTC.